A selection of T cell receptor beta chains follows, all from one sample in a study of neurological immune-mediated disorders. MiXCR, run by TCRdb on the 5' RACE reads, gives a single entry per CDR3 protein. Here the sample spans under 70,000 distinct CDR3 sequences, under 30% being singletons. Material: PBMCs. The origin of the receptors is a man between 60 and 75 years old with HTLV-1-associated myelopathy (HAM/TSP). The CDR3 runs from the conserved cysteine through the conserved F or W. D genes are given only for firm matches. The size field is filled for only some rows; it gives once, few, many or a size class.

>-|many|TRBV12-3/TRBV12-4|TRBJ2-1
TGTGCCAGCAGTTTGGCGCGGGACAATGAGCAGTTCTTC
CASSLARDNEQFF
>TRBD1|many|TRBV5-6|TRBJ2-5
TGTGCCAGCAGCTCCGGCAGTCCCGGGACAGGGCCAGAGACCCAGTACTTC
CASSSGSPGTGPETQYF
>-|many|TRBV20-1|TRBJ2-7
TGCAGTGCGTCGGGGAGTCACTCCTACGAGCAGTACTTC
CSASGSHSYEQYF
>-|many|TRBV5-1|TRBJ1-1
TGCGCCAGCAGCTTTGGGGATCAGGGCACTGAAGCTTTCTTT
CASSFGDQGTEAFF
>TRBD1|many|TRBV18|TRBJ1-5
TGTGCCAGCTCAAATGGACAGGGGAATAGCAATCAGCCCCAGCATTTT
CASSNGQGNSNQPQHF
>-|many|TRBV20-1|TRBJ2-1
TGCAGTGCCAGCCCTCGGGGAAATGAGCAGTTCTTC
CSASPRGNEQFF
>-|many|TRBV6-5|TRBJ2-7
TGTGCCAGCAGTTACTCGATTATTTCTCGGTTTGGCGAGCAGTACTTC
CASSYSIISRFGEQYF
>-|many|TRBV6-6|TRBJ1-3
TGTGCCAGCAGTTCTCCGGCTGGAAACACCATATATTTT
CASSSPAGNTIYF
>TRBD1|medium-sized|TRBV2|TRBJ2-1
TGTGCCAGCAGTGGCATCACGACAGGGATCAATGAGCAGTTCTTC
CASSGITTGINEQFF
>-|many|TRBV3-1|TRBJ1-1
TGTGCCAGCAGCCAAGTGGAGGGACGGACTGAAGCTTTCTTT
CASSQVEGRTEAFF
>-|many|TRBV7-8|TRBJ1-2
TGTGCCAGCAGCCCCACCAGGGGAGAATATGGCTACACCTTC
CASSPTRGEYGYTF
>-|many|TRBV5-1|TRBJ2-7
TGCGCCAGCAGCTTGGGTCCCGGGTTATCGATCTACGAGCAGTACTTC
CASSLGPGLSIYEQYF
>-|many|TRBV20-1|TRBJ2-3
TGCAGTGCTAGGCTCCCCCCGGGCACAGATACGCAGTATTTT
CSARLPPGTDTQYF
>-|few|TRBV7-2|TRBJ1-1
TGTGCCAGCAGCTTATTGATTGTTCCTGAAGCTTTCTTT
CASSLLIVPEAFF
>TRBD1|many|TRBV7-7|TRBJ2-2
TGTGCTAGCAGCCCCTCAGGGGGTCGCACCGGGGAGCTGTTTTTT
CASSPSGGRTGELFF
>-|many|TRBV20-1|TRBJ2-1
TGCAGTGCTGGCGGAGGCTTCCAAGGTGAGCAGTTCTTC
CSAGGGFQGEQFF
>-|many|TRBV7-2|TRBJ2-1
TGTGCCAGCAGCGAGGGGGGAAACTCCTACAATGAGCAGTTCTTC
CASSEGGNSYNEQFF
>TRBD1|once|TRBV25-1|TRBJ1-1
TGTGCCAGCAGTGTGGACAGGGGCACTGAAGCTTTCTTT
CASSVDRGTEAFF
>-|-|TRBV6-2/TRBV6-3|TRBJ2-7
TGTGCCAGCGTAGACCCGCCGGCCGAGCAGTACTTC
CASVDPPAEQYF
>TRBD1|many|TRBV5-1|TRBJ1-3
TGCGCCAGCAGCGCGGGACAGGGTAGCGCTGGAAACACCATATATTTT
CASSAGQGSAGNTIYF
>-|many|TRBV9|TRBJ2-1
TGTGCCAGCAGCGCCACAGGGTTTGGTAATGAGCAGTTCTTC
CASSATGFGNEQFF
>-|many|TRBV15|TRBJ1-2
TGTGCCACCAGCAGTATACAGGTTCCCCACTATGGCTACACCTTC
CATSSIQVPHYGYTF
>-|-|TRBV7-9|TRBJ2-1
TGTGCCAGCAGCTTAGTTTACGGGATCTACAATGAGCAGTTCTTC
CASSLVYGIYNEQFF
>-|many|TRBV5-1|TRBJ2-7
TGCGCCAGCAAGCTAGCGCCGTCCTACGAGCAGTACTTC
CASKLAPSYEQYF
>TRBD2|-|TRBV5-1|TRBJ2-5
TGCGCCAGCAGCATGGGGACTAGCGGGGCCCGGGAAGAGACCCAGTACTTC
CASSMGTSGAREETQYF
>-|many|TRBV5-6|TRBJ1-3
TGTGCCAGCAGCTTCATCTCTGGAAACACCATATATTTT
CASSFISGNTIYF
>-|many|TRBV10-3|TRBJ2-5
TGTGCCATCAGTGAGACACCCCAAGAGACCCAGTACTTC
CAISETPQETQYF
>-|many|TRBV20-1|TRBJ2-1
TGCAGTGCTAGAGATCGGTGGAATGAGCAGTTCTTC
CSARDRWNEQFF
>TRBD2|many|TRBV20-1|TRBJ2-7
TGCAGTGCTGGCAGGGAGGGGTGGTTTCGCTTC
CSAGREGWFRF
>-|once|TRBV9|TRBJ2-5
TGTGCCAGCAGCGTAATTGGTAACAGAGGAGAGACCCAGTACTTC
CASSVIGNRGETQYF
>-|many|TRBV20-1|TRBJ1-1
TGCAGCGCGGTGGGGGGCATGAACACTGAAGCTTTCTTT
CSAVGGMNTEAFF
>TRBD1|many|TRBV20-1|TRBJ1-2
TGCAGTGCTAGAAACCCCCGGACAGGGCGTGATGGCTACACCTTC
CSARNPRTGRDGYTF
>-|once|TRBV12-3/TRBV12-4|TRBJ2-7
TGTGCCAGCAGTTTGAAGTTGGACTACGAGCAGTACTTC
CASSLKLDYEQYF
>TRBD1|many|TRBV5-1|TRBJ1-4
TGCGCCAGCAGCTTGGGAGACAGGGGAGCAAAACTGTTTTTT
CASSLGDRGAKLFF
>-|many|TRBV7-2|TRBJ2-3
TGTGCCAGCAGCTTGAAAACAGATACGCAGTATTTT
CASSLKTDTQYF
>TRBD1|many|TRBV6-1|TRBJ2-5
TGTGCCAGCAGTTCCGGACAGGGATTATTGGGCGAGACCCAGTACTTC
CASSSGQGLLGETQYF
>-|many|TRBV29-1|TRBJ2-4
TGCAGCGTTGGCAGTTCTAAAAACATTCAGTACTTC
CSVGSSKNIQYF
>-|few|TRBV12-3/TRBV12-4|TRBJ2-6
TGTGCCAGCGGTTTGGGCTCTGGGGCCAACGTCCTGACTTTC
CASGLGSGANVLTF
>-|-|TRBV2|TRBJ2-1
TGTGCCAGCAGCATCGCGCCCATGGGGTCCCTGAGCTCCTACAATGAGAAGTTCTTC
CASSIAPMGSLSSYNEKFF
>-|many|TRBV20-1|TRBJ2-7
TGCAGTGCTAGAGGCCGGGACTCAAGGTGGGAGCAGTACTTC
CSARGRDSRWEQYF
>-|many|TRBV9|TRBJ1-5
TGTGCCAGCAGCCCCGGGGTGGGAGCCTCCAATCAGCCCCAGCATTTT
CASSPGVGASNQPQHF
>-|many|TRBV20-1|TRBJ1-2
TGCAGTGCCCCCTCGAAGGGTCCTAACTATGGCTACACCTTC
CSAPSKGPNYGYTF
>TRBD2|many|TRBV5-5|TRBJ2-5
TGTGCCAGCAGCTTCGGCGGGGGGCAGCGAGAGACCCAGTACTTC
CASSFGGGQRETQYF
>-|many|TRBV5-1|TRBJ2-5
TGCGCCAGCAGTTCGCAGGAATTGATAGAGACCCAGTACTTC
CASSSQELIETQYF
>TRBD1|many|TRBV6-5|TRBJ1-6
TGTGCCAGCAGTTATACAGGGGCTAGGTCACCCCTCCACTTT
CASSYTGARSPLHF
>TRBD2|many|TRBV20-1|TRBJ2-7
TGCAGTGCTAGGATACCTTGGGGGACTAGCGGCTACGAGCAGTACTTC
CSARIPWGTSGYEQYF
>-|few|TRBV12-3/TRBV12-4|TRBJ2-7
TGTGCCAGCAGCCCAGGGCAGGACTACGAGCAGTACTTC
CASSPGQDYEQYF
>-|-|TRBV14|TRBJ2-6
TGTGCCAGCAGCCAGGGCTTCAGCTCTGGGGCCAACGTCCTGACTTTC
CASSQGFSSGANVLTF
>-|many|TRBV18|TRBJ1-1
TGTGCCAGCTCACGGACGGAGAACACTGAAGCTTTCTTT
CASSRTENTEAFF
>TRBD1|many|TRBV5-1|TRBJ1-1
TGCGCCAGCAGCGCCTCGGGACAGCCGAACACTGAAGCTTTCTTT
CASSASGQPNTEAFF
>TRBD2|many|TRBV28|TRBJ2-1
TGTGCCAGCATAGGGGACTATCGGAACAATGAGCAGTTCTTC
CASIGDYRNNEQFF
>-|many|TRBV5-5|TRBJ2-1
TGTGCCAGCAGCTTGGCAAGGGAGGCATCCTACAATGAGCAGTTCTTC
CASSLAREASYNEQFF
>-|many|TRBV7-2|TRBJ1-1
TGTGCCAGCAGCTTAGACCATTTAAACACTGAAGCTTTCTTT
CASSLDHLNTEAFF
>TRBD2|many|TRBV5-1|TRBJ2-3
TGCGCCAGCAGCCCTAGCGGGAGGGACACAGATACGCAGTATTTT
CASSPSGRDTDTQYF
>-|-|TRBV4-1|TRBJ2-5
TGCGCCAGCAGCCAACAAGAGACCCAGTACTTC
CASSQQETQYF
>-|-|TRBV12-1|TRBJ2-1
TGTGCCAGCAGCTTTCCGGCGGGAGGGGTAGTGGCTTGTCTTTACAATGAGCAGTTCTTC
CASSFPAGGVVACLYNEQFF
>-|-|TRBV7-9|TRBJ2-5
TGTGCCAGCAGCTTTGACGAGACCCATTACTTC
CASSFDETHYF
>-|many|TRBV12-3/TRBV12-4|TRBJ1-2
TGTGCCAGCAGTTCGACGGACGCTAACTATGGCTACACCTTC
CASSSTDANYGYTF
>-|many|TRBV5-1|TRBJ2-7
TGCGCCAGCAGCCCCGGCGGCCGGGACACATACTACGAGCAGTACTTC
CASSPGGRDTYYEQYF
>TRBD2|many|TRBV20-1|TRBJ2-7
TGCAGTGCTAGTCAGCGGGGGGCCACCTCCTACGAGCAGTACTTC
CSASQRGATSYEQYF